Listed below are T cell receptor beta chains from one sample, sequenced in a study of radiotherapy plus CTLA-4 blockade in lung cancer. Here immunoSEQ multiplex PCR was the method, and the copy in TCRdb shows in-frame clones only, minus some. The sample yields fewer than 50,000 clones, 63% seen once. The sequenced sample was peripheral blood, obtained from a patient treated with radiotherapy plus ipilimumab. The receptors derive from a human donor with non-small cell lung cancer who had a partial response to radiotherapy plus ipilimumab. Each CDR3 is given with its conserved first and last residue. D genes are given only for firm matches. Expanded clones get a size class; other rows say once, few or many, or leave the size out.

j_call | clone_size | v_call | cdr3_length | d_call | cdr3_nt | cdr3_aa
TRBJ1-2 | . | TRBV27 | 13 | TRBD1 | TGTGCCAGCAGTTCGAAACAGGGGAATGGCTACACCTTC | CASSSKQGNGYTF
TRBJ2-7 | . | TRBV6-1 | 13 | . | TGTGCCACCCAACGGGGGAGTTCCTACGAGCAGTACTTC | CATQRGSSYEQYF
TRBJ2-1 | once | TRBV11-2 | 16 | . | TGTGCCAGCAGCACCGGCGCCGGGGGATCCTACAATGAGCAGTTCTTC | CASSTGAGGSYNEQFF
TRBJ1-2 | . | TRBV6-1 | 14 | TRBD1 | TGTGCCAGCAGTAGACCGGGACAGAGTAGTGGCTACACCTTC | CASSRPGQSSGYTF
TRBJ2-5 | . | TRBV9 | 13 | . | TGTGCCAGCAGCGTAACGGGGAGAGGGACCCAGTACTTC | CASSVTGRGTQYF
TRBJ1-1 | . | TRBV19 | 15 | . | TGTGCCAGTGGGCAGAACAGATTTTTGAACACTGAAGCTTTCTTT | CASGQNRFLNTEAFF
TRBJ2-3 | many | TRBV13 | 15 | TRBD1 | TGTGCCAGCAGCTCCGCAGGGGGTATCACAGATACGCAGTATTTT | CASSSAGGITDTQYF
TRBJ2-2 | few | TRBV5-1 | 18 | TRBD1 | TGCGCCAGCAGCTCCTCTTCCCGCGGGACAGGGTTCAGCGGGGAGCTGTTTTTT | CASSSSSRGTGFSGELFF
TRBJ2-7 | . | TRBV19 | 15 | TRBD1 | TGTGCCAGTAGTACCACTGGACAGGGCTTCTACGAGCAGTACTTC | CASSTTGQGFYEQYF
TRBJ1-3 | . | TRBV5-1 | 14 | . | TGCGCCAGCAGCCCCCCGGGGGGTGGAAACACCATATATTTT | CASSPPGGGNTIYF
TRBJ1-4 | . | TRBV5-1 | 14 | . | TGCGCCAGCAGCTTGGGCGATAATAATGAAAAACTGTTTTTT | CASSLGDNNEKLFF
TRBJ2-7 | few | TRBV2 | 15 | . | TGTGCCAGCAGTGAATTGGGTCAGGGGCCCTACGAGCAGTACTTC | CASSELGQGPYEQYF
TRBJ1-5 | few | TRBV18 | 16 | TRBD1 | TGTGCCAGCTCCCGGGACAGAGGTAGCCTAAATCAGCCCCAGCATTTT | CASSRDRGSLNQPQHF
TRBJ2-1 | few | TRBV6-5 | 13 | . | TGTGCCAGCAGCCCCCTTCGGTCAAATGAGCAGTTCTTC | CASSPLRSNEQFF
TRBJ1-5 | . | TRBV6-1 | 13 | . | TGTGCCAGCAGTAACTTTCATGGTCAGCCCCAGCATTTT | CASSNFHGQPQHF
TRBJ1-6 | . | TRBV5-6 | 14 | . | TGTGCCAGCAGCTTTGTTGCAGGGAATTCACCCCTCCACTTT | CASSFVAGNSPLHF
TRBJ1-1 | . | TRBV30 | 13 | . | TGTGCCTGGAGAGGGAGGGTAGTGACTGAAGCTTTCTTT | CAWRGRVVTEAFF
TRBJ1-2 | . | TRBV11-2 | 14 | . | TGTGCCAGCAGCTTAGAAGGCGCAGGGAAAGGCTACACCTTC | CASSLEGAGKGYTF
TRBJ1-2 | few | TRBV10-3 | 13 | . | TGTGCCATCAGTGAGGGCAGGGAAGACGGCTACACCTTC | CAISEGREDGYTF
TRBJ2-7 | . | TRBV6-1 | 15 | TRBD2 | TGTGCCAGCAGCACAGGACTAGCGGGGTTCTACGAGCAGTACTTC | CASSTGLAGFYEQYF
TRBJ1-2 | . | TRBV6-5 | 15 | TRBD1 | TGTGCCAGCAGGACGACAGGGGGCAAGTACTATGGCTACACCTTC | CASRTTGGKYYGYTF
TRBJ2-3 | . | TRBV9 | 15 | TRBD2 | TGTGCCAGCAGCGTAGCGGGAGGGCCAGCAGATACGCAGTATTTT | CASSVAGGPADTQYF
TRBJ1-2 | . | TRBV7-2 | 12 | . | TGTGCCAGCAGCTTAGACAGCTATGGCTACACCTTC | CASSLDSYGYTF
TRBJ1-2 | few | TRBV28 | 13 | . | TGTGCCAGCGGAAGTGGGCCCAGCTATGGCTACACCTTC | CASGSGPSYGYTF
TRBJ2-3 | . | TRBV15 | 18 | TRBD2 | TGTGCCACCAGCAGAGATCTAAGGACTAGCGGGGTAGTAGATACGCAGTATTTT | CATSRDLRTSGVVDTQYF
TRBJ1-2 | few | TRBV9 | 13 | TRBD1 | TGTGCCAGCAGCGTAGCGGACAGGGATGGCTACACCTTC | CASSVADRDGYTF
TRBJ1-2 | . | TRBV2 | 14 | . | TGTGCCAGCAGAACTACAGGAAAGGTCTATGGCTACACCTTC | CASRTTGKVYGYTF
TRBJ2-7 | . | TRBV6-6 | 14 | . | TGTGCCAGCAGTTATTCGGGACAATCCTACGAGCAGTACTTC | CASSYSGQSYEQYF
TRBJ1-1 | . | TRBV25-1 | 16 | TRBD1 | TGTGCCAGCAGAGATACCGCCGGACAGGGGGCTACTGAAGCTTTCTTT | CASRDTAGQGATEAFF
TRBJ2-7 | . | TRBV5-1 | 14 | . | TGCGCCAGCAGCTTAAACACCTTCTCCTACGAGCAGTACTTC | CASSLNTFSYEQYF
TRBJ1-2 | . | TRBV5-1 | 14 | . | TGCGCCAGCAGCTTGGTGCCGGGGGTTGGTGGCTACACCTTC | CASSLVPGVGGYTF
TRBJ1-2 | . | TRBV6-5 | 15 | TRBD1 | TGTGCCAGCAGTCCCAGGACAGGGGGACATATAGGCTACACCTTC | CASSPRTGGHIGYTF
TRBJ1-5 | . | TRBV19 | 19 | TRBD1 | TGTGCCAGTAGTACCGGAGGGGGACAGGGTGTTCATAGCAATCAGCCCCAGCATTTT | CASSTGGGQGVHSNQPQHF
TRBJ2-1 | once | TRBV5-4 | 16 | TRBD2 | TGTGCCAGCAGCCCCCAGCTAGCGGGCTTGAAGAATGAGCAGTTCTTC | CASSPQLAGLKNEQFF
TRBJ1-2 | . | TRBV4-1 | 15 | . | TGCGCCAGCAGCTTTGAGGTCCCATCTAACTATGGCTACACCTTC | CASSFEVPSNYGYTF
TRBJ1-1 | . | TRBV10-3 | 15 | . | TGTGCCATCAGTGAGTTCACTCAGGGAAAGTTTGAAGCTTTCTTT | CAISEFTQGKFEAFF
TRBJ1-2 | . | TRBV21-1 | 19 | . | TGTGCCAGCGGACAGACCTCGCGCGGAAAGTGCCGATTAAACTATGGCTACACCTTC | CASGQTSRGKCRLNYGYTF
TRBJ2-2 | . | TRBV6-1 | 15 | TRBD1 | TGTGCCAGCAGTTGGGGACAGGGCACGACCGGGGAGCTGTTTTTT | CASSWGQGTTGELFF
TRBJ2-7 | . | TRBV10-1 | 17 | . | TGCGCCAGCAGTGAGTCGGCGGGAACCCCTGGCTCCTACGAGCAGTACTTC | CASSESAGTPGSYEQYF
TRBJ1-3 | many | TRBV5-1 | 18 | TRBD1 | TGCGCCAGCAGCTATGGACAGGGGGCGATAGGCTCTGGAAACACCATATATTTT | CASSYGQGAIGSGNTIYF
TRBJ1-2 | . | TRBV5-1 | 15 | . | TGTGCCAGCAGCTTGGGCGGCAAGGGGCTCGCTGGCTACACCTTC | CASSLGGKGLAGYTF
TRBJ2-7 | few | TRBV30 | 20 | . | TGTGCCTGGAGTGTAGCCCCCGCGGCCGGCTCGGGGAGGATCCCCTACGAGCAGTACTTC | CAWSVAPAAGSGRIPYEQYF
TRBJ2-7 | . | TRBV10-2 | 12 | . | TGCGCCAGCAGACTGAACTACCACGAGCAGTACTTC | CASRLNYHEQYF
TRBJ1-2 | . | TRBV27 | 14 | TRBD1 | TGTGCCAGCAGTTCCCGGACAGGAGAATATGGCTACACCTTC | CASSSRTGEYGYTF
TRBJ2-3 | . | TRBV6-1 | 13 | . | TGTGCCAGCACCAAAGCGGGTACAGATACGCAGTATTTT | CASTKAGTDTQYF
TRBJ1-1 | . | TRBV2 | 13 | TRBD1 | TGTGCCAGCGAGGACAGGGGGTGGGCTGAAGCTTTCTTT | CASEDRGWAEAFF
TRBJ1-6 | once | TRBV5-5 | 15 | TRBD1 | TGTGCCAGCAGGTCCTCAGGGGGTAATAATTCACCCCTCCACTTT | CASRSSGGNNSPLHF
TRBJ2-5 | . | TRBV30 | 14 | . | TGTGCCTGGAGGATCGGGGGATCGGTGTCGACCCAGTACTTC | CAWRIGGSVSTQYF
TRBJ1-1 | . | TRBV7-3 | 14 | . | TGTGCCAGCAGCTTTGATGGACTGGACACTGAAGCTTTCTTT | CASSFDGLDTEAFF
TRBJ1-1 | . | TRBV5-1 | 14 | TRBD1 | TGCGCCAGCAGCCGCGACAGGGGAGACACTGAAGCTTTCTTT | CASSRDRGDTEAFF
TRBJ2-3 | few | TRBV18 | 16 | TRBD2 | TGTGCCAGCTTGAAAGGGACTAGCGGTGGCACAGATACGCAGTATTTT | CASLKGTSGGTDTQYF
TRBJ1-1 | . | TRBV15 | 14 | . | TGTGCCACCGGCCATGGGGGGGCCCACACTGAAGCTTTCTTT | CATGHGGAHTEAFF
TRBJ1-3 | few | TRBV4-3 | 16 | . | TGCGCCAGCAGCCAAGGTAGCATTTACTCTGGAAACACCATATATTTT | CASSQGSIYSGNTIYF
TRBJ1-2 | . | TRBV6-1 | 13 | . | TGTGCCAGCAGTGAACAGGGGCGGTATGGCTACACCTTC | CASSEQGRYGYTF
TRBJ2-1 | once | TRBV7-9 | 16 | TRBD1 | TGTGCCAGCAGCTTTTCGGACAGGGTAATAGGCAATGAGCAGTTCTTC | CASSFSDRVIGNEQFF